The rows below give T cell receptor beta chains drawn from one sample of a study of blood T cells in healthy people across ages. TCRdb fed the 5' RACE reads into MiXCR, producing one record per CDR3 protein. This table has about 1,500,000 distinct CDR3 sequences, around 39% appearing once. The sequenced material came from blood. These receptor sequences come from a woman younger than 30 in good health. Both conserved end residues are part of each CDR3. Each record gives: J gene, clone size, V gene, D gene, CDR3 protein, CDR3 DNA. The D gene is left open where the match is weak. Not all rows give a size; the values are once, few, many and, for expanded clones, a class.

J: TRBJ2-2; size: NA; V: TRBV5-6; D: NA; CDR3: CASSLPASGELFF; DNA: TGTGCCAGCAGCTTGCCGGCCAGCGGGGAGCTGTTTTTT
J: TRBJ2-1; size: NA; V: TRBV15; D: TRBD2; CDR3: CATSSRLAVNEQFF; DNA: TGTGCCACCAGCAGTAGACTAGCGGTAAATGAGCAGTTCTTC
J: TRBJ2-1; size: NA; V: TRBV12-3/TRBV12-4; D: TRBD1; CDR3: CASMATGSSYNEQFF; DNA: TGTGCCAGCATGGCGACAGGGAGCTCCTACAATGAGCAGTTCTTC
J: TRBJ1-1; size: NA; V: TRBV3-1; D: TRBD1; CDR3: CASSQGQGRITEAFF; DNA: TGTGCCAGCAGCCAGGGACAGGGGCGGATAACTGAAGCTTTCTTT
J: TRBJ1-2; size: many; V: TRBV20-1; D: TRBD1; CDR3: CSSLPTGTGSSGYTF; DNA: TGCAGCTCACTTCCGACCGGGACAGGGAGTTCGGGCTACACCTTC
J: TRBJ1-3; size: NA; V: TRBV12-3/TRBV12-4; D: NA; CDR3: CASSFVGAGNTIYF; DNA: TGTGCCAGCAGTTTTGTGGGGGCTGGAAACACCATATATTTT
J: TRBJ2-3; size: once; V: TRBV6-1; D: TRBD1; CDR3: CASSDRGRRDTQYF; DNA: TGTGCCAGCAGTGATAGGGGGCGCCGAGATACGCAGTATTTT
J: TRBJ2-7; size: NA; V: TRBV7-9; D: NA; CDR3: CASSLADRVEQYF; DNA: TGTGCCAGCAGCTTAGCGGACCGGGTCGAGCAGTACTTC
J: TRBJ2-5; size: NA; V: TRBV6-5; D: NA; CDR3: CASSYGQNQETQYF; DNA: TGTGCCAGCAGTTACGGGCAGAACCAAGAGACCCAGTACTTC
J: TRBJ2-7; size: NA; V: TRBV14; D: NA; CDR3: CASSQGSAGALYEQYF; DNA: TGTGCCAGCAGCCAAGGGTCCGCGGGGGCCCTCTACGAGCAGTACTTC
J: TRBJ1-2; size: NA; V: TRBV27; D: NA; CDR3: CASSLKGSGYGYTF; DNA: TGTGCCAGCAGTTTGAAGGGGTCGGGCTATGGCTACACCTTC
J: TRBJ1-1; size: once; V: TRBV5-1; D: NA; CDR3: CASSLASGGRTEAFF; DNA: TGCGCCAGCAGCTTGGCCTCGGGTGGTAGGACTGAAGCTTTCTTT
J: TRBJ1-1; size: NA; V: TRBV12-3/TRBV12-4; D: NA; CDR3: CASSPSWREDNTEAFF; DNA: TGTGCCAGCAGTCCCTCCTGGAGGGAGGACAACACTGAAGCTTTCTTT
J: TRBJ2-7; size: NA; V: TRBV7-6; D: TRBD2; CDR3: CASSPHGGDYEQYF; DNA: TGTGCCAGCAGCCCACATGGGGGGGACTACGAGCAGTACTTC
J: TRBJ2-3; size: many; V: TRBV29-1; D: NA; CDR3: CSVVIRDTQYF; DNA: TGCAGCGTGGTCATTAGGGATACGCAGTATTTT
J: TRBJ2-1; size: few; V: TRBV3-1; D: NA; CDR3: CASSQLAYNEQFF; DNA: TGTGCCAGCAGCCAGCTAGCCTACAATGAGCAGTTCTTC
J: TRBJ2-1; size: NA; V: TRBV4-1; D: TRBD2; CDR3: CASSPRGRTSGYNEQFF; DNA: TGCGCCAGCAGCCCCAGGGGCAGGACTAGCGGATACAATGAGCAGTTCTTC
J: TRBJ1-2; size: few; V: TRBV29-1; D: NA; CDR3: CSVGGVAYGYTF; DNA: TGCAGCGTTGGGGGAGTGGCCTATGGCTACACCTTC
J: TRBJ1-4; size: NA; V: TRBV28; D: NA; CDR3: CASSPPRGKLFF; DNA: TGTGCCAGCAGTCCGCCCCGGGGGAAACTGTTTTTT
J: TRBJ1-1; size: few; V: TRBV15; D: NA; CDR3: CATSTVAGGNTEAFF; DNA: TGTGCCACCAGCACAGTGGCGGGGGGGAACACTGAAGCTTTCTTT
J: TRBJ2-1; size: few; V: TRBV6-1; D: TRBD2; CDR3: CASRVQGAGGSYNEQFF; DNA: TGTGCCAGCAGGGTTCAGGGAGCGGGAGGTTCCTACAATGAGCAGTTCTTC
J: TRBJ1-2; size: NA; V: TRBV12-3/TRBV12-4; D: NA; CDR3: CASSLGGTEYGYTF; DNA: TGTGCCAGCAGTTTAGGAGGAACGGAGTATGGCTACACCTTC
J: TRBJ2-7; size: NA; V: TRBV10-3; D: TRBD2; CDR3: CAISSGGADNEQYF; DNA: TGTGCCATCAGCTCCGGGGGGGCGGACAATGAGCAGTACTTC
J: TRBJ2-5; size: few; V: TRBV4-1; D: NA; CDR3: CASSQVAGIGETQYF; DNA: TGCGCCAGCAGCCAAGTAGCAGGGATAGGGGAGACCCAGTACTTC
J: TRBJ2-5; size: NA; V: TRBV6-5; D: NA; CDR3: CASSDSWGQETQYF; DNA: TGTGCCAGCAGTGACTCGTGGGGACAAGAGACCCAGTACTTC
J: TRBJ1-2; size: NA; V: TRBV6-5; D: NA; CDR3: CASSPVGQGLDYGYTF; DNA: TGTGCCAGCAGTCCAGTCGGGCAGGGGCTGGACTATGGCTACACCTTC
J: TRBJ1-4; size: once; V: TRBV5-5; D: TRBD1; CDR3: CASSTPDRGNEKLFF; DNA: TGTGCCAGCAGCACGCCGGACAGGGGTAATGAAAAACTGTTTTTT
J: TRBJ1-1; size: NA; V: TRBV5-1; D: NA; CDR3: CASSEQSGVGMNTEAFF; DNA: TGCGCCAGCAGCGAGCAGAGCGGGGTCGGAATGAACACTGAAGCTTTCTTT
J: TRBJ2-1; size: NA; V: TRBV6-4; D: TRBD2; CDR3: CASRQDGRALNEQFF; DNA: TGTGCCAGCAGACAGGACGGGAGGGCTCTCAATGAGCAGTTCTTC
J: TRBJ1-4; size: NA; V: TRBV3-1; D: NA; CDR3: CASSHAGTGNEKLFF; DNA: TGTGCCAGCAGCCACGCCGGGACGGGCAATGAAAAACTGTTTTTT
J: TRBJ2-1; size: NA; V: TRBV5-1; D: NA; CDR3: CASSLAEGGLRNEQFF; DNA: TGCGCCAGCAGCTTGGCCGAGGGGGGCCTGAGGAATGAGCAGTTCTTC
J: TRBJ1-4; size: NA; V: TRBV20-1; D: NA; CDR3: CSAPTVHNEKPFF; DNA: TGCAGTGCGCCGACAGTCCATAATGAAAAACCGTTTTTT
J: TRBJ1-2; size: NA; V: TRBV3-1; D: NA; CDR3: CASSYETVNGYTF; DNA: TGTGCCAGCAGCTATGAGACAGTCAATGGCTACACCTTC
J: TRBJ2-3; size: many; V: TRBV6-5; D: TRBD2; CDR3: CASTGTSPTRTQYF; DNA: TGTGCCAGCACTGGGACTAGCCCTACGCGAACGCAGTATTTT
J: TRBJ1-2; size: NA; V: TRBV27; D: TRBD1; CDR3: CASSFWGGQGAGYTF; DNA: TGTGCCAGCAGTTTCTGGGGTGGGCAGGGGGCTGGCTACACCTTC
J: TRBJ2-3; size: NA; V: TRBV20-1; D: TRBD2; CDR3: CSAPPGGNTDTQYF; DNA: TGCAGTGCCCCACCCGGGGGGAACACAGATACGCAGTATTTT
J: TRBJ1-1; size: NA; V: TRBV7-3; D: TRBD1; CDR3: CASSPDGQALTEAFF; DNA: TGTGCCAGCAGCCCAGATGGACAGGCCCTAACTGAAGCTTTCTTT
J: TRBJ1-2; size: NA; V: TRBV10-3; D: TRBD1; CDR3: CAIRPGTGDIGYTF; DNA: TGTGCCATCAGGCCCGGGACAGGGGACATTGGCTACACCTTC